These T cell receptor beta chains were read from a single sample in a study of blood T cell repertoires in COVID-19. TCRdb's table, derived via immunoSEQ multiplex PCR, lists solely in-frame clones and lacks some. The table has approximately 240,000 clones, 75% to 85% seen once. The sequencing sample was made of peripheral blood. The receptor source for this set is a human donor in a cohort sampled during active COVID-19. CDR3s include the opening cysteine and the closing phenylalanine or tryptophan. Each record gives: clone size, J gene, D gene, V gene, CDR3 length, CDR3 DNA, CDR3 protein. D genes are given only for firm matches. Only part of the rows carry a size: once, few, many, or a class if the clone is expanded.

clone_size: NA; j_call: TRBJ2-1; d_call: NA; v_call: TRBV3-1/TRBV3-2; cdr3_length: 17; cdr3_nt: TGTGCCAGCAGCCAGGTGTCAGGGATGATTTTCGAGAATGAGCAGTTCTTC; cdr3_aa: CASSQVSGMIFENEQFF
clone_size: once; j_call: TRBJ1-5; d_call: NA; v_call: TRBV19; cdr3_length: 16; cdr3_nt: TGTGCCAGTAGTATAGCTCACAGGGCGAGCAATCAGCCCCAGCATTTT; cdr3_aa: CASSIAHRASNQPQHF
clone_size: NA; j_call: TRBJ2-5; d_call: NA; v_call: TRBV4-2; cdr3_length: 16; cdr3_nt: TGTGCCAGCAGCCAAACGGGGGGCGGCCCCAGGGAGACCCAGTACTTC; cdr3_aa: CASSQTGGGPRETQYF
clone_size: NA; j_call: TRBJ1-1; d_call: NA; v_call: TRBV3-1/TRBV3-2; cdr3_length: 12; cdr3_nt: TGTGCCAGCAGCACCTCCGGGGGGGAAGCTTTCTTT; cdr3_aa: CASSTSGGEAFF
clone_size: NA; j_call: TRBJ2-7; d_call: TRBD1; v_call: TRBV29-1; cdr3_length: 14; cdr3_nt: TGCAGCGTCAAAGACAGGGGGCGAACCTACGAGCAGTACTTC; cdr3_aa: CSVKDRGRTYEQYF
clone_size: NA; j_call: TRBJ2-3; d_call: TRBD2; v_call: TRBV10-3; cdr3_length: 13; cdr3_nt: TGTGCCGTCTCTGGGACTATTGGGGATACGCAGTATTTT; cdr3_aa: CAVSGTIGDTQYF
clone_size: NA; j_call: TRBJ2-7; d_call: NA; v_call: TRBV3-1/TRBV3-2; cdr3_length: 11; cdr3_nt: TGTGCCAGCAGCCAAGTAGGAGACCCGTACTTC; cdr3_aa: CASSQVGDPYF
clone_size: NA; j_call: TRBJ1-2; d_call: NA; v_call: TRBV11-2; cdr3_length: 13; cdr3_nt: TGTGCCAGCAGCTACCGGGCCCCGGGAGGCTACACCTTC; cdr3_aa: CASSYRAPGGYTF
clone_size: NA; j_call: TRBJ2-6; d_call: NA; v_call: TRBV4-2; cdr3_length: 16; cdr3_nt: TGTGCCAGCAGCCAAGAGATGAGCTCTGGGGCCAACGTCCTGACTTTC; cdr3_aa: CASSQEMSSGANVLTF
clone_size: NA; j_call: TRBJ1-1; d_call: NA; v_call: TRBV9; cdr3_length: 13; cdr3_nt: TGTGCCAGCAGCCTTGGACAGAACACTGAAGCTTTCTTT; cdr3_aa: CASSLGQNTEAFF